Each of the 10 T cell receptor beta chains below was sequenced from the same sample in a study of T-cell reconstitution after alpha-beta-depleted transplantation in children. The TCRbeta library was prepared with unique molecular identifiers. TCRdb itself ran the PCR reads through MiXCR, one entry per CDR3 protein. The sample holds hundreds of thousands of distinct CDR3 sequences, under 15% seen once. The starting material was PBMCs, obtained before TCRalphabeta/CD19-depleted stem cell transplant. These receptors were collected from a girl aged 2 to 10 with congenital amegakaryocytic thrombocytopenia, due to receive a stem cell transplant.

This clonotype occurred many times. The chain recombines TRBV20-1 with TRBJ2-3, with 10 bases fitting TRBD2. There are 17 residues in the CDR3. Germline CDR1 is DFQATT and CDR2 is SNEGSKA (reference sequence). Losses at the gene ends were 0 bases for V and 7 bases for J; bases not matched to a gene: 13. CDR3 loop: CSARDPRSSGRSYTQYF. The CDR3 DNA sequence: TGCAGTGCTAGAGACCCCCGTAGTAGCGGGAGGAGCTATACGCAGTATTTT.

Notes on this clonotype: One base away lies a much larger clone, so this may be a sequencing read error. The chain employs TRBV9 and TRBJ2-1, with 11 bases that match TRBD2. The CDR3 loop spans 18 amino acids. Germline values: CDR1 SGDLS, CDR2 YYNGEE. CDR3 residues: CASSALILAGGSYNEQSF. Written as DNA, the CDR3 is TGTGCCAGCAGCGCCTTAATCCTAGCGGGGGGCTCCTACAATGAGCAGTCCTTC.

This clonotype was observed at least ten times. The CDR3 sequence: CASSSPPNEQFF. CDR3 DNA: TGTGCCAGCAGCTCCCCCCCCAATGAGCAGTTCTTC. The chain employs TRBV7-9 and TRBJ2-1; unclear D gene. Germline V lookup: CDR1 SEHNR, CDR2 FQNEAQ (reference sequence). The V gene lost 4 bases and the J gene lost 6 bases, with 7 bases spanning the gap. The CDR3 covers 12 residues.

This clonotype was detected ten times or more. The rearrangement links TRBV7-2 to TRBJ2-1; D is unclear. Trimming left V 4 bases short and J 6 bases short, with 13 bases between. The CDR3 length is 14 residues. CDR1 is SGHTA and CDR2 is FQGNSA in the germline V gene. CDR3 region: CASSSGPLGNEQFF. In nucleotides, the CDR3 is TGTGCCAGCAGCTCCGGACCCTTAGGCAATGAGCAGTTCTTC.

This clonotype has a count of ten or more. The rearrangement joins TRBV11-2 to TRBJ2-1; 8 nucleotides align to TRBD2. This CDR3 is built from 15 residues. The J segment lost 0 bases and the V segment lost 5 bases, leaving 3 bases of the junction unmatched. Germline V gene data show CDR1 as SGHAT and CDR2 as FQNNGV. The DNA of the CDR3 is TGTGCCAGCAGCGACCTAGCGGGCTCCTACAATGAGCAGTTCTTC. This codes for CASSDLAGSYNEQFF.

This clonotype was observed many times. CDR3: CASSETGGTDTQYF. The DNA of the CDR3 is TGTGCCAGCAGCGAGACCGGGGGGACAGATACGCAGTATTTT. V gene TRBV7-9 combines with J gene TRBJ2-3; 7 nucleotides align to TRBD2. CDR1 is SEHNR and CDR2 is FQNEAQ in the germline V gene (reference sequence). This CDR3 is 14 amino acids long. The trim removed 5 bases at V and 3 bases at J, leaving 5 bases unmatched.

J is TRBJ2-5 and V is TRBV29-1; D call uncertain. The CDR3 length is 11 residues. V was cut by 7 bases and J by 4 bases, with 10 bases left in between. Germline CDR1 and CDR2: SQVTM and ANQGSEA. The CDR3 coding sequence is TGCAGCGCCTTTGGGGTAGAGACCCAGTACTTC. This codes for CSAFGVETQYF.

The CDR3, as DNA: TGTGCCATCAGCCCACAGGGAGGAAACACCATATATTTT. Translated, it gives CAISPQGGNTIYF. The V gene is TRBV10-3, the J gene TRBJ1-3; TRBD1 is a possible D gene (6 bases). The V gene's germline CDR1 is ENHRY and CDR2 SYGVKD. V lost 6 bases, J lost 4 bases, and 10 bases lay in between. This CDR3 region has 13 residues.

This clonotype was found many times. V is TRBV5-1 and J is TRBJ2-3; weak D call: TRBD2 (6 bases). The CDR3 contains 15 residues. Germline V gene sequence: CDR1 SGHRS, CDR2 YFSETQ. V gave up 3 bases and J gave up 4 bases, with 15 bases separating them. The CDR3 is CASSWGGPLSDTQYF. For the CDR3, the DNA is TGCGCCAGCAGCTGGGGAGGCCCCCTCTCAGATACGCAGTATTTT.

V gene TRBV11-1 combines with J gene TRBJ2-2; tentatively, D is TRBD1 (5 bases). V was clipped by 5 bases and J by 6 bases, with 19 bases between them. This CDR3 comprises 16 residues. The germline CDR1 and CDR2 sequences are SGHAT and FQDESV (reference sequence). The CDR3 here is CASSAQGLRLAGELFF. The CDR3 DNA sequence: TGTGCCAGCAGCGCTCAGGGTCTCCGTCTCGCCGGGGAGCTGTTTTTT.